These T cell receptor beta chains were read from a single sample in a study of shared clonotypes between healthy human individuals. Only in-frame clones appear in the TCRdb table, and some are missing; sequencing was by immunoSEQ multiplex PCR. Of 1,400,000 or so clones in the sample, around 98.5% are singletons; the top ten hold under 0.45%. Material for sequencing was naive CD4+ T cells sorted from blood. These receptors were collected from a man in his thirties or forties in good health. Each CDR3 is given with its conserved first and last residue. Each record gives: clone size, V gene, J gene, D gene, CDR3 DNA, CDR3 protein. D genes are given only for firm matches. Only some rows state a clone size, as once, few, many or a class for expanded clones.

size: .
V: TRBV27
J: TRBJ2-7
D: .
DNA: TGTGCCAGCAGTATATTCCCCTCCTACGAGCAGTACTTC
CDR3: CASSIFPSYEQYF

size: once
V: TRBV18
J: TRBJ2-2
D: .
DNA: TGTGCCATCCGGACGGAGAACACCGGGGAGCTGTTTTTT
CDR3: CAIRTENTGELFF

size: .
V: TRBV25-1
J: TRBJ2-7
D: .
DNA: TGTGCCAGCAGAGCGTCCCGCTCCTACGAGCAGTACTTC
CDR3: CASRASRSYEQYF

size: .
V: TRBV9
J: TRBJ1-4
D: TRBD1
DNA: TGTGCCAGCAGCGTAGGTGAGACAGGGGGCATGGCTAATGAAAAACTGTTTTTT
CDR3: CASSVGETGGMANEKLFF

size: .
V: TRBV29-1
J: TRBJ2-2
D: .
DNA: TGCAGCGTTGAAGATCCCAGATACACCGGGGAGCTGTTTTTT
CDR3: CSVEDPRYTGELFF

size: .
V: TRBV7-9
J: TRBJ2-7
D: TRBD2
DNA: TGTGCCAGCAGCCTAGTGGGACTAGCGGGAGTGTACGAGCAGTACTTC
CDR3: CASSLVGLAGVYEQYF

size: .
V: TRBV10-3
J: TRBJ2-5
D: .
DNA: TGTGCCATCAGATCAGGGGGGATGGAGACCCAGTACTTC
CDR3: CAIRSGGMETQYF

size: .
V: TRBV6-1
J: TRBJ2-7
D: .
DNA: TGTGCCAGCAGCCTCACCAGGGCCGGAACCTACGAGCAGTACTTC
CDR3: CASSLTRAGTYEQYF

size: .
V: TRBV5-1
J: TRBJ2-5
D: TRBD2
DNA: TGCGCCAGCAGCTTGGAGGGTTCTAGCGGCGAAGAGACCCAGTACTTC
CDR3: CASSLEGSSGEETQYF

size: .
V: TRBV27
J: TRBJ2-1
D: TRBD2
DNA: TGTGCCAGCAGCTTCACGGGACTAGTTGCCCTTAATGAGCAGTTCTTC
CDR3: CASSFTGLVALNEQFF

size: .
V: TRBV5-1
J: TRBJ2-7
D: TRBD2
DNA: TGCGCCAGCAGCTCAGGGACTAGCGGAGCGGAGCAGTACTTC
CDR3: CASSSGTSGAEQYF

size: .
V: TRBV6-5
J: TRBJ1-4
D: TRBD1
DNA: TGTGCCAGCACCTCGGGACAGGGGGATGAAAAACTGTTTTTT
CDR3: CASTSGQGDEKLFF

size: once
V: TRBV7-2
J: TRBJ2-7
D: TRBD1
DNA: TGTGCCAGCAGCCCAGGGACAGGCGCCTACGAGCAGTACTTC
CDR3: CASSPGTGAYEQYF

size: .
V: TRBV27
J: TRBJ1-4
D: .
DNA: TGTGCCAGCAGAGCGGGACGCGAACCCTTCGGGACTAATGAAAAACTGTTTTTT
CDR3: CASRAGREPFGTNEKLFF

size: .
V: TRBV7-9
J: TRBJ2-1
D: .
DNA: TGTGCCAGCAGCTCACAGGGAAGCTCCTACAATGAGCAGTTCTTC
CDR3: CASSSQGSSYNEQFF

size: .
V: TRBV12-2
J: TRBJ2-3
D: .
DNA: TGTGCAAGTCGCTCCTACCTACCGGGACTAGCGGGAGTAGGAACCCACACAGATACGCAGTATTTT
CDR3: CASRSYLPGLAGVGTHTDTQYF

size: .
V: TRBV13
J: TRBJ1-1
D: TRBD1
DNA: TGTGCCAGCAGCCCGAGGACAGGCACTGAAGCTTTCTTT
CDR3: CASSPRTGTEAFF

size: .
V: TRBV9
J: TRBJ2-3
D: TRBD1
DNA: TGTGCCAGCAGCGTGAGGCCGGGACAGGGGTTTTTAGATACGCAGTATTTT
CDR3: CASSVRPGQGFLDTQYF

size: .
V: TRBV29-1
J: TRBJ2-1
D: TRBD2
DNA: TGCAGCGTTTTACAGGGACTAGCCTCGAATGAGCAGTTCTTC
CDR3: CSVLQGLASNEQFF

size: .
V: TRBV28
J: TRBJ2-1
D: TRBD2
DNA: TGTGCCAGCAGTTTCGTGGGACTAGCGGGAATTGCCAGCTACAATGAGCAGTTCTTC
CDR3: CASSFVGLAGIASYNEQFF

size: .
V: TRBV25-1
J: TRBJ2-2
D: .
DNA: TGTGCCAGCAGTACAGGTTTCAGAGTGGGGGAGCTGTTTTTT
CDR3: CASSTGFRVGELFF

size: .
V: TRBV28
J: TRBJ1-3
D: .
DNA: TGTGCCAGCAGTTTAGGGGACGGCCCCGAGGGAGGAAACACCATATATTTT
CDR3: CASSLGDGPEGGNTIYF

size: .
V: TRBV6-1
J: TRBJ2-7
D: TRBD2
DNA: TGTGCCAGCAGTGTTCCTAGCGGGAGTCACCGATCCTACGAGCAGTACTTC
CDR3: CASSVPSGSHRSYEQYF

size: once
V: TRBV7-9
J: TRBJ2-1
D: .
DNA: TGTGCCAGCAGCGGCGTGGAGCAGTTCTTC
CDR3: CASSGVEQFF